Listed below are T cell receptor beta chains from one sample, sequenced in a study of early T cells in non-severe SARS-CoV-2 infection. TCRdb processed the 5' RACE reads anew with MiXCR; each CDR3 protein has one entry. In the table there are approximately 30,000 distinct CDR3 sequences, 3% to 5% of which are singletons. The sequencing input was whole blood. The receptor source for this set is an adult who was a healthcare worker with PCR-confirmed SARS-CoV-2 infection or an uninfected control (not recorded which). Each CDR3 is given with its conserved first and last residue. The order of the fields is D gene, V gene, J gene, clone size, CDR3 DNA, CDR3 protein. The D gene is left open where the match is weak. Clone sizes are given selectively: once, few, many, or a class where the clone is expanded.

D: NA; V: TRBV14; J: TRBJ1-6; size: many; DNA: TGTGCCAGCAGCCCCGGAGGACCCCTCCACTTT; CDR3: CASSPGGPLHF
D: NA; V: TRBV2; J: TRBJ1-2; size: NA; DNA: TGTGCCAGCAGTGAATCAGGGAGCTATGGCTACACCTTC; CDR3: CASSESGSYGYTF
D: NA; V: TRBV2; J: TRBJ2-6; size: few; DNA: TGTGCCAGCAGGATGGGGGTCGTCCGTCCTGGGGCCAACGTCCTGACTTTC; CDR3: CASRMGVVRPGANVLTF
D: TRBD1; V: TRBV20-1; J: TRBJ2-1; size: many; DNA: TGCAGTGCTAGAGATGTTTTTGAGGGGGACAGGGAGCAGTTCTTC; CDR3: CSARDVFEGDREQFF
D: NA; V: TRBV18; J: TRBJ2-3; size: many; DNA: TGTGCCAGCTCACCAAAGGGGTCGTGGACAGATACGCAGTATTTT; CDR3: CASSPKGSWTDTQYF
D: NA; V: TRBV4-2; J: TRBJ2-1; size: many; DNA: TGTGCCAGCAGCCAAGTGTCGGCTAACAATGAGCAGTTCTTC; CDR3: CASSQVSANNEQFF
D: NA; V: TRBV5-1; J: TRBJ1-4; size: many; DNA: TGCGCCAGCAGCTTGGACACAGCAACTAATGAAAAACTGTTTTTT; CDR3: CASSLDTATNEKLFF
D: TRBD2; V: TRBV11-2; J: TRBJ2-1; size: many; DNA: TGTGCCAGCAGCCCGATAAGCGGGGGGTACAATGAGCAGTTCTTC; CDR3: CASSPISGGYNEQFF
D: NA; V: TRBV6-5; J: TRBJ2-7; size: many; DNA: TGTGCCAGCAGTTACGTCGGGGAAGCTTCCTACGAGCAGTACTTC; CDR3: CASSYVGEASYEQYF
D: NA; V: TRBV19; J: TRBJ2-7; size: many; DNA: TGTGCCAGTAGGCTGGCAGCCTTCGGATCCTACGAGCAGTACTTC; CDR3: CASRLAAFGSYEQYF
D: NA; V: TRBV12-3/TRBV12-4; J: TRBJ1-5; size: many; DNA: TGTGCCAGCAGCCTACAGTACCAGCCCCAGCATTTT; CDR3: CASSLQYQPQHF
D: NA; V: TRBV7-9; J: TRBJ2-1; size: many; DNA: TGTGCCAGCAGCTTAGCATCCCCCATAGAGGATCGGAATGAGCAGTTCTTC; CDR3: CASSLASPIEDRNEQFF
D: TRBD1; V: TRBV7-2; J: TRBJ2-7; size: NA; DNA: TGTGCCAGCAGCTCGCCGGCAGGCAGGGGGAGACTCGGGGAGCAGTACTTC; CDR3: CASSSPAGRGRLGEQYF
D: NA; V: TRBV14; J: TRBJ1-1; size: many; DNA: TGTGCCAGCAGCCCGTTCCGGGGGGGGCAAACTGAAGCTTTCTTT; CDR3: CASSPFRGGQTEAFF
D: TRBD2; V: TRBV24-1; J: TRBJ2-1; size: many; DNA: TGTGCCACCAGTGATTTGCCGGGAGGCCTAAGGGTCTTC; CDR3: CATSDLPGGLRVF
D: TRBD1; V: TRBV12-3/TRBV12-4; J: TRBJ1-4; size: many; DNA: TGTGCCAGCACCCGGACAGGGGGCGAAAAACTGTTTTTT; CDR3: CASTRTGGEKLFF
D: TRBD2; V: TRBV29-1; J: TRBJ2-7; size: NA; DNA: TGCAGCGTTTCCAGCGGGGCCTACGAGCAGTACTTC; CDR3: CSVSSGAYEQYF
D: NA; V: TRBV5-4; J: TRBJ2-6; size: many; DNA: TGTGCCAGCAGCTTGGGGGGGTCAGGGGCCAACGTCCTGACTTTC; CDR3: CASSLGGSGANVLTF
D: TRBD2; V: TRBV5-1; J: TRBJ2-1; size: many; DNA: TGCGCCAGTTCAGGGAGCGGGACGAAGTACAATGAGCAGTTCTTC; CDR3: CASSGSGTKYNEQFF
D: NA; V: TRBV7-8; J: TRBJ1-1; size: many; DNA: TGTGCCAGCAGCTTAGGGGTCGCGAACACTGAAGCTTTCTTT; CDR3: CASSLGVANTEAFF
D: TRBD1; V: TRBV20-1; J: TRBJ1-5; size: many; DNA: TGCAGTGCACGGACAGGGCCCCAGCCCCAGCATTTT; CDR3: CSARTGPQPQHF
D: NA; V: TRBV6-2/TRBV6-3; J: TRBJ1-1; size: many; DNA: TGTGCCAGCAGTTATCATTCCGGCAGGGGAGAGTCTGAAGCTTTCTTT; CDR3: CASSYHSGRGESEAFF
D: NA; V: TRBV28; J: TRBJ2-3; size: many; DNA: TGTGCCAGCAGTTTGCGGGGTAGCACAGATACGCAGTATTTT; CDR3: CASSLRGSTDTQYF
D: NA; V: TRBV9; J: TRBJ1-2; size: NA; DNA: TGTGCCAGCAGCGGGATACAGGGCAATGGCTACACCTTC; CDR3: CASSGIQGNGYTF
D: NA; V: TRBV20-1; J: TRBJ2-1; size: many; DNA: TGCAGTGCTAGGCTCCTGGCCTGGGAGCAGTTCTTC; CDR3: CSARLLAWEQFF
D: NA; V: TRBV5-6; J: TRBJ1-5; size: many; DNA: TGTGCCAGCAGCCTCGTAAATCAGCCCCAGCATTTT; CDR3: CASSLVNQPQHF
D: TRBD1; V: TRBV7-2; J: TRBJ1-6; size: many; DNA: TGTGCCAGCAGCCTCACCGGGACAGCCTATAATTCACCCCTCCACTTT; CDR3: CASSLTGTAYNSPLHF